The next 6 T cell receptor beta chains were all read from a single sample in a study of CD8 T cells in ankylosing spondylitis. Study outcomes and limitations: Typical of ankylosing spondylitis blood, it appeared, was a TCR beta motif of 7 or 8 highly homologous variants.

Their antigens are not known. Each CDR3 protein gets one entry after TCRdb re-called the 5' RACE reads with MiXCR. Of more than 500,000 distinct CDR3 sequences listed, roughly 5.3% were seen once; the top ten hold under 4.5%. What was sequenced was blood, either unsorted or a sorted T cell fraction (not recorded which). The receptors derive from a male donor with ankylosing spondylitis.

The table lists this clonotype with many counts. The chain links TRBV5-6 to TRBJ1-4, with D possibly matching TRBD1 (6 bases). The ends were cut back, 2 bases at V and 7 bases at J, with 15 bases in the middle. CDR3 size: 15 residues. Germline V gene lookup returns CDR1 SGHDT and CDR2 YYEEEE. The CDR3 region is CASSFGGRQFEKLFF. CDR3 DNA sequence: TGTGCCAGCAGCTTCGGGGGCCGTCAATTTGAAAAACTGTTTTTT.

Many counts were recorded for this clonotype. This rearrangement joins TRBV20-1 to TRBJ2-3; a possible D gene is TRBD1 (6 bases). Looked up from germline, CDR1 is DFQATT and CDR2 is SNEGSKA (reference sequence). V lost 5 bases and J 0 bases, leaving 12 bases between the germline ends. The CDR3 loop spans 14 amino acids. This CDR3 reads CSALTGPSTDTQYF. In DNA form, the CDR3 reads TGCAGTGCTCTTACAGGGCCTAGCACAGATACGCAGTATTTT.

This clonotype occurred many times. The rearrangement links TRBV20-1 to TRBJ1-4, with D maybe TRBD1 (5 bases). The V end lost 5 bases, the J end lost 8 bases, and 18 bases lay between the germline ends. This CDR3 spans 14 amino acids. Germline CDR1 DFQATT, CDR2 SNEGSKA (reference sequence). DNA of the CDR3: TGCAGTGCTCCCTGGGGGAGGGGCGGAGAAAAACTGTTTTTT. It codes for CSAPWGRGGEKLFF.

Many counts were recorded for this clonotype. The V and J genes are TRBV4-2 and TRBJ2-1, with 9 nucleotides matching TRBD2. Trimming removed 4 bases from V and 4 bases from J; junction bases left unmatched: 14. Germline CDR1 and CDR2: LGHNA and YNFKEQ. CDR3 length equals 18 residues. The CDR3 coding sequence is TGTGCCAGCAGCCCCAGATCCTTTAGCGGGAGTGGGTACAATGAGCAGTTCTTC. This sequence encodes CASSPRSFSGSGYNEQFF.

This clonotype was observed at least ten times. The J gene is TRBJ2-3, the V gene TRBV6-5, with 9 nucleotides matching TRBD2. V trimming: 6 bases; J trimming: 1 base; junction bases outside the gene matches: 8. CDR3 length equals 16 residues. The germline gives CDR1 MNHEY, CDR2 SVGAGI. The CDR3 spells CASRLAGAAGTDTQYF. In DNA form, the CDR3 reads TGTGCCAGCAGGTTAGCGGGAGCGGCCGGCACAGATACGCAGTATTTT.

This clonotype was observed many times. This chain joins TRBV7-2 and TRBJ2-7, with a weak D call TRBD1 (5 bases). With 5 bases removed from V and 6 bases from J, the gap between germline ends came to 26 bases. Germline lookup yields CDR1 SGHTA and CDR2 FQGNSA. There are 17 residues in the CDR3. The CDR3 region is CASSPRVVNILFTEQYF. The CDR3 DNA reads as TGTGCCAGCAGCCCCAGGGTTGTGAATATCCTTTTCACCGAGCAGTACTTC.